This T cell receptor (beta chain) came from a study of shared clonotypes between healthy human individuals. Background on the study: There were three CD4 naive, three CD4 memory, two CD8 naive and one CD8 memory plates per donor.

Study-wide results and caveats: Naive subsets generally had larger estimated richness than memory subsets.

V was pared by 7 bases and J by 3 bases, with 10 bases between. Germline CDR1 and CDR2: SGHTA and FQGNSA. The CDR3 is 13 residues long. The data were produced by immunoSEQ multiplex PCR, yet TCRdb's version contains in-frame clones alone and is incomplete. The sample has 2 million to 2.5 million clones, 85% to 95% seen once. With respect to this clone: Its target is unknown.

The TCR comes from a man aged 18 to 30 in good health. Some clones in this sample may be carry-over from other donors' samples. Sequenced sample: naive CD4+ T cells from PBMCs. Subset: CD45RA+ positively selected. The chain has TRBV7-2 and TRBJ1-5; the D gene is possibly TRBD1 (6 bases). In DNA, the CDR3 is TGTGCCAGCACCCGGGGGCCCAATCAGCCCCAGCATTTT. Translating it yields CASTRGPNQPQHF.